This T cell receptor beta chain originates from a study of blood T cell repertoires in COVID-19. The V and J ends lost 4 bases and 2 bases respectively, with 12 bases between them. Looked up from germline, CDR1 is SQVTM and CDR2 is ANQGSEA. The CDR3 sequence is 13 residues long. Profiled with immunoSEQ multiplex PCR; TCRdb holds only in-frame clones, not every one. Of around 90,000 clones in the sample, 75% to 90% were seen once. The material sequenced was peripheral blood. This TCR came from a male donor with acute or convalescent COVID-19. The rearrangement uses TRBV29-1 and TRBJ2-7; D possibly corresponds to TRBD1 (6 bases). This CDR3 is CSVGQAIPYEQYF. For the CDR3, the DNA is TGCAGCGTTGGACAGGCCATTCCCTACGAGCAGTACTTC.